The source of this TCR beta chain is a study of CD8 T cells in ankylosing spondylitis. TCRdb recomputed calls from the 5' RACE reads with MiXCR, one row per CDR3 protein. The table lists under 120,000 distinct CDR3 sequences, 24% of them singletons. There are 13 residues in the CDR3. Germline CDR1 is SGHAT and CDR2 is FQNNGV. The V end was cut by 3 bases, the J end by 6 bases, with 9 bases between. Sequenced sample: synovial fluid, either unsorted or a sorted T cell fraction (not recorded which). V is TRBV11-2 and J is TRBJ1-5; D not resolved. The origin of this receptor is a male donor with ankylosing spondylitis. CDR3 residues: CASSFVQSQPQHF. CDR3 DNA sequence: TGTGCCAGCAGCTTCGTACAGTCTCAGCCCCAGCATTTT.